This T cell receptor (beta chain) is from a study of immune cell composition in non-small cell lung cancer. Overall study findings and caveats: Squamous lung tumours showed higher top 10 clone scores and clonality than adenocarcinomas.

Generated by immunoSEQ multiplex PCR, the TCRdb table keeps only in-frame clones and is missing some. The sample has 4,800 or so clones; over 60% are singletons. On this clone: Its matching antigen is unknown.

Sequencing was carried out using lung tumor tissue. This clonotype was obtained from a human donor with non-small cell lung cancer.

The DNA of the CDR3 is TGTGCCAGCAGCTTAGTTCCGGGACTAGCGGGGGCCTCCAGCGGTACGCAGTATTTT. It yields the protein CASSLVPGLAGASSGTQYF. The chain combines TRBV7-2 with TRBJ2-3; 14 positions agree with TRBD2. With 1 base clipped from V and 8 bases from J, the junction kept 14 bases outside the gene matches. The length of the CDR3 is 19 residues. From germline, CDR1 is SGHTA and CDR2 FQGNSA.